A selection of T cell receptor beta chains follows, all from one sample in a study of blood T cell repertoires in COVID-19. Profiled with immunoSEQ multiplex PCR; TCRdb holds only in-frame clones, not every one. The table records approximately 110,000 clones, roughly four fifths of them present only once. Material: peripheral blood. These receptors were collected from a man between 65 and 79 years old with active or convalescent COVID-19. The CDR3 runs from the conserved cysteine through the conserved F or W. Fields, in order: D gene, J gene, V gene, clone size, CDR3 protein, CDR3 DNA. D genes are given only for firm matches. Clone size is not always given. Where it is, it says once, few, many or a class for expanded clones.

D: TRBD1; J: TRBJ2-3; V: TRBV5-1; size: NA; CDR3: CASSHDRVTDTQYF; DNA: TGCGCCAGCAGCCATGACAGGGTAACAGATACGCAGTATTTT
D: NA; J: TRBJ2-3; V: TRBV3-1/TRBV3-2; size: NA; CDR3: CASSKLATAQDTQYF; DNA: TGTGCCAGCAGCAAGCTAGCGACTGCACAAGATACGCAGTATTTT
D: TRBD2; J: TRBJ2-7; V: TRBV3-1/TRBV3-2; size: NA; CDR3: CASSRLAGISYEQYF; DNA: TGTGCCAGCAGTCGACTAGCGGGCATCTCCTACGAGCAGTACTTC
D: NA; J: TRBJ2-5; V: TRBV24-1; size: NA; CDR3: CATSDSGYQETQYF; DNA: TGTGCCACCAGTGATTCCGGGTACCAAGAGACCCAGTACTTC
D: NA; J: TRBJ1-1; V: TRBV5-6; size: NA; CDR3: CASSLSTSQAFF; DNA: TGTGCCAGCAGCTTGTCGACTAGCCAAGCTTTCTTT
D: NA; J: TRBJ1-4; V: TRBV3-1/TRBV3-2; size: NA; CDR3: CASSPDSTNEKLFF; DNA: TGTGCCAGCAGCCCCGACAGCACTAATGAAAAACTGTTTTTT
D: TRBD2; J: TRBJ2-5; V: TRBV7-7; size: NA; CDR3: CASSLGAGQETQYF; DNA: TGTGCTAGCAGCTTAGGAGCGGGGCAAGAGACCCAGTACTTC
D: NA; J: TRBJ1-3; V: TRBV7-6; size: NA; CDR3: CASRLSSGNTIYF; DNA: TGTGCCAGCAGACTTAGCTCTGGAAACACCATATATTTT
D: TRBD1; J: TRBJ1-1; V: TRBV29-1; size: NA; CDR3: CSVDQTGGTEAFF; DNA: TGCAGCGTGGACCAGACAGGGGGCACTGAAGCTTTCTTT
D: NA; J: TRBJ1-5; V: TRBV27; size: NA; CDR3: CASSLGRGSNQPQHF; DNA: TGTGCCAGCAGTTTAGGGAGAGGAAGCAATCAGCCCCAGCATTTT
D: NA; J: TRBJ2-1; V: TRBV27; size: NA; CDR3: CASSSLEETYNEQFF; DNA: TGTGCCAGCAGTTCCTTGGAGGAGACCTACAATGAGCAGTTCTTC
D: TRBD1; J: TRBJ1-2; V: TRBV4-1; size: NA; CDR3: CASSHSLLEGQGGYGYTF; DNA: TGCGCCAGCAGCCATTCCCTCCTTGAGGGACAGGGAGGCTATGGCTACACCTTC
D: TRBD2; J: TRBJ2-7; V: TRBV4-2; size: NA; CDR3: CASSQVLGGGNEQYF; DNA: TGTGCCAGCAGCCAAGTCTTGGGGGGAGGGAACGAGCAGTACTTC
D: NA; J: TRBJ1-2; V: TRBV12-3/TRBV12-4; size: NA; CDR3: CASSLVGGFGYTF; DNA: TGTGCCAGCAGTTTAGTCGGAGGGTTTGGCTACACCTTC
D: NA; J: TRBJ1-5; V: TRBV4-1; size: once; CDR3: CASSPGLLQPQHF; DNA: TGCGCCAGCAGCCCAGGGCTCTTGCAGCCCCAGCATTTT
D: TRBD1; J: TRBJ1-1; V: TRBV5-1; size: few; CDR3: CASSLPTGRGTEAFF; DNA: TGCGCCAGCAGCCTCCCGACAGGGAGAGGCACTGAAGCTTTCTTT
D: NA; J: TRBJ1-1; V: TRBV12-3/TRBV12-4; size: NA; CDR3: CASSLAGITEAFF; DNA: TGTGCCAGCAGTTTGGCGGGGATCACTGAAGCTTTCTTT
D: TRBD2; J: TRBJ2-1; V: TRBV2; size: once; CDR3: CASSGTSGVNEQFF; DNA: TGTGCCAGCAGCGGGACTAGCGGGGTCAATGAGCAGTTCTTC
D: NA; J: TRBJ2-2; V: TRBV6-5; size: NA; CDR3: CASHAEGRDTGELFF; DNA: TGTGCCAGCCACGCGGAGGGACGGGACACCGGGGAGCTGTTTTTT
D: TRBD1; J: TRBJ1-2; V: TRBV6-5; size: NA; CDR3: CASRRTGTYGYTF; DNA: TGTGCCAGCAGACGGACAGGAACCTATGGCTACACCTTC
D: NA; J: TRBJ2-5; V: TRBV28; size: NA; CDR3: CASSLRDIQETQYF; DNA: TGTGCCAGCAGTTTACGGGACATTCAAGAGACCCAGTACTTC
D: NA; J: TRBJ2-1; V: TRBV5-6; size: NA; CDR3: CASSLRAESYNEQFF; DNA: TGTGCCAGCAGCTTAAGAGCCGAATCCTACAATGAGCAGTTCTTC
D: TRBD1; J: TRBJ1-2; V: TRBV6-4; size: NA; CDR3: CASSPQGARGYGYTF; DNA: TGTGCCAGCAGTCCTCAGGGGGCGCGAGGCTATGGCTACACCTTC
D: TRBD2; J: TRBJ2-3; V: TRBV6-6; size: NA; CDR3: CASSPGPAISGGGAEDTQYF; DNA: TGTGCCAGCAGCCCCGGTCCAGCTATATCTGGCGGGGGGGCCGAAGATACGCAGTATTTT
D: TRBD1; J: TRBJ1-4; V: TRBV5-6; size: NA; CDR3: CASSLGPGQENEKLFF; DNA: TGTGCCAGCAGCTTGGGGCCGGGACAGGAGAATGAAAAACTGTTTTTT
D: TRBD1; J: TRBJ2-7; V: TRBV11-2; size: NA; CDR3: CASSPGTVYEQYF; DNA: TGTGCCAGCAGCCCCGGGACAGTCTACGAGCAGTACTTC
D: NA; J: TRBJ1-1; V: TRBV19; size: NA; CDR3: CASTSRISPEAFF; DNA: TGTGCCAGTACTTCCAGGATTTCACCTGAAGCTTTCTTT
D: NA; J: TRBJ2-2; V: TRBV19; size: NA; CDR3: CASSKGDTGELFF; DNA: TGTGCCAGTAGCAAAGGGGACACCGGGGAGCTGTTTTTT
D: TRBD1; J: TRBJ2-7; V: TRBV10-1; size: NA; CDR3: CASSDPGTGGREQYF; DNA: TGCGCCAGCAGTGACCCCGGGACAGGGGGCCGCGAGCAGTACTTC
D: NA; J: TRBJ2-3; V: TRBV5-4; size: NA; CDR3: CASSLPSSHSDTQYF; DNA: TGTGCCAGCAGCTTGCCTAGTTCTCATTCAGATACGCAGTATTTT
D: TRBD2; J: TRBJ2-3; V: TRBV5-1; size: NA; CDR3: CASSLLLAGGTDTQYF; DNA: TGCGCCAGCAGCTTGCTGCTAGCGGGAGGCACAGATACGCAGTATTTT
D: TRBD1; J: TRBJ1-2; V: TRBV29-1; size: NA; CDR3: CSVEGQNYGYTF; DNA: TGCAGCGTTGAGGGACAGAACTATGGCTACACCTTC
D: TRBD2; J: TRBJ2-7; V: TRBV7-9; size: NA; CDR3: CASSLLAGEAEQYF; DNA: TGTGCCAGCAGCTTACTAGCGGGAGAGGCCGAGCAGTACTTC
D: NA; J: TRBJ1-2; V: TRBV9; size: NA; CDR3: CASSATGRGYTF; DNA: TGTGCCAGCAGCGCCACAGGGCGCGGCTACACCTTC
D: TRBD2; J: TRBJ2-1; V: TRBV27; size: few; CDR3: CASSSLTSGGGNEQFF; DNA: TGTGCCAGCAGTTCCCTGACTAGCGGGGGAGGAAATGAGCAGTTCTTC
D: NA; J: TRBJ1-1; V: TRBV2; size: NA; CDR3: CASGQGGTEAFF; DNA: TGTGCCAGCGGGCAGGGAGGCACTGAAGCTTTCTTT
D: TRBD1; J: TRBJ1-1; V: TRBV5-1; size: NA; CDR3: CASSLAPGQGLMNTEAFF; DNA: TGCGCCAGCAGCTTGGCTCCGGGACAGGGACTCATGAACACTGAAGCTTTCTTT
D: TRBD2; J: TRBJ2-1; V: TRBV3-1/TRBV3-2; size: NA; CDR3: CASSQGLRNEQFF; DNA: TGTGCCAGCAGCCAGGGACTACGGAATGAGCAGTTCTTC
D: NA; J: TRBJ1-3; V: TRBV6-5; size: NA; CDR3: CASKLTTFGNTIYF; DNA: TGTGCCAGCAAACTGACTACCTTTGGAAACACCATATATTTT
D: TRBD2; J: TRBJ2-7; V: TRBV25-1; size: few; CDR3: CASSDSGGQYEQYF; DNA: TGTGCCAGCAGTGATTCGGGAGGGCAATACGAGCAGTACTTC
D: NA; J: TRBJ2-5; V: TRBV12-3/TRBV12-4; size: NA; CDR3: CASRETFQETQYF; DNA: TGTGCCAGCAGGGAGACTTTCCAAGAGACCCAGTACTTC
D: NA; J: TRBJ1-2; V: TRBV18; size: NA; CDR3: CAGEGDDGYTF; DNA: TGTGCCGGTGAGGGGGACGACGGCTACACCTTC
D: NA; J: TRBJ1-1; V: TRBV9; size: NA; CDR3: CASQQAPMNTEAFF; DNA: TGTGCCAGCCAACAGGCTCCTATGAACACTGAAGCTTTCTTT
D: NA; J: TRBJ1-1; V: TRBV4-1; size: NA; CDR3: CASSQDSGGITEAFF; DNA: TGCGCCAGCAGCCAAGATAGCGGCGGTATCACTGAAGCTTTCTTT
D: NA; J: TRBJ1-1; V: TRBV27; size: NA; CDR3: CASRNGQGGTEAFF; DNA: TGTGCCAGCAGAAACGGACAAGGGGGCACTGAAGCTTTCTTT
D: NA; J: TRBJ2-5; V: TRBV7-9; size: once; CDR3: CASSLAQGGRETQYF; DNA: TGTGCCAGCAGCTTAGCACAGGGAGGGAGAGAGACCCAGTACTTC
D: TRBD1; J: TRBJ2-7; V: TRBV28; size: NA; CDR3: CASSIWTGGIYEQYF; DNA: TGTGCCAGCAGTATCTGGACAGGAGGTATCTACGAGCAGTACTTC
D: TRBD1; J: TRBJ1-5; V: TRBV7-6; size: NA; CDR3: CASSLTQGKSQPQHF; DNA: TGTGCCAGCAGCTTAACACAGGGGAAGAGTCAGCCCCAGCATTTT
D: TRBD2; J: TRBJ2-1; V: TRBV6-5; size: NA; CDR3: CASSWGLAGVHEQFF; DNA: TGTGCCAGCAGTTGGGGACTAGCGGGAGTTCATGAGCAGTTCTTC